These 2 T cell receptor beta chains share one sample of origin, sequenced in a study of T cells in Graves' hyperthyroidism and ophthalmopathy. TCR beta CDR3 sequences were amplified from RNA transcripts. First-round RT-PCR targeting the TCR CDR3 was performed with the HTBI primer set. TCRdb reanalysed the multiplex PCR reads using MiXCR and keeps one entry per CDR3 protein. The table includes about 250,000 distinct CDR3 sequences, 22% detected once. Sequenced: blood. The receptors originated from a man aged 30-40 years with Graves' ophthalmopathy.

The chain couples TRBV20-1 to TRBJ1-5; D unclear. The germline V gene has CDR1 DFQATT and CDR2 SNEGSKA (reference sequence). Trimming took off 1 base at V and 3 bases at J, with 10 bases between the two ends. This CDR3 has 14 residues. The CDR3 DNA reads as TGCAGTGCTAGAGCGCCCGGGAACAATCAGCCCCAGCATTTT. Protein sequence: CSARAPGNNQPQHF.

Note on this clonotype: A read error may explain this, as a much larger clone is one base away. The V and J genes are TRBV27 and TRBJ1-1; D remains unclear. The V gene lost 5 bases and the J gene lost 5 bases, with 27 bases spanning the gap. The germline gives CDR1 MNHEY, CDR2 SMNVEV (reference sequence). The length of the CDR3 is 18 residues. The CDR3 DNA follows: TGTGCCAGCAGTCTCACCCTCACCGCCCTGGGAATTGGAACTGAAGCTTTCTTT. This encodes CASSLTLTALGIGTEAFF.